This TCR beta chain was profiled in a study of Tregs in tolerant kidney transplant recipients (dated by TCRdb to about 2019). At the level of the whole study: The study applied TCRbeta sequencing to find donor-specific regulatory T cells before combined kidney and bone marrow transplantation and then followed those same cells after transplant. TCRbeta repertoire sequencing was used in a few healthy controls to compare several ways of expanding Tregs specific for an allogeneic donor. General findings and caveats noted by the study authors: The most biologically relevant and donor-specific TCRbeta repertoire appeared to be identified by expanding Tregs with activated donor B cells. Although technical replication error seemed to be minimal, the question of biological reproducibility was not addressed directly. The study was limited by small patient numbers, and the findings need validation in larger populations and under other immunosuppression protocols.

The CDR3 runs 15 residues from the cysteine to the phenylalanine. Just the 45-base CDR3 DNA is kept, in frame starting at base 1. Per the germline V gene, SGHNT is the CDR1 and YENEEA is the CDR2. The V and J ends are trimmed by 5 bases and 4 bases, leaving 17 bases between them. For TCRbeta CDR3 sequencing, genomic DNA was extracted from sorted cells using the QIAGEN DNeasy Blood and Tissue Kit. Through immunoSEQ, high-throughput TCRbeta CDR3 sequencing was done commercially, including PCR amplification with internal controls and bias correction. From the authors' description of their analysis: Unique productive TCRbeta sequences were defined by CDR3 nucleotide sequence where primers matched, otherwise by CDR3 amino acid sequence with Vbeta and Jbeta genes. Sorting error was corrected by removing sequences shared between sorted populations at a frequency ratio of 2:1 or less, and the remaining shared sequences were assigned to the higher population. Sequences were defined as donor-reactive when expanded at least 5-fold in CFSE-low cells versus unstimulated cells and present at a frequency of at least 0.01% in CFSE-low cells. Repertoire divergence was quantified by Jensen-Shannon divergence calculated from the top 100 TCRbeta sequences ranked by frequency. When a sample had multiple sequencing runs, each run was corrected for sorting error separately and the runs were then pooled. Not all clones reach the TCRdb copy of this immuneACCESS table, which keeps in-frame sequences only. Checked studies attribute under half of the gap to unresolved V genes and leave the rest unexplained. From that table come the V and J calls and clone size; the DNA was used to work out D and trimming. The sample yields some 110,000 clones; roughly 92% were counted once. The leading ten clones occupy more than 0.45% of the sample.

In this sample, this clone turned up once. What antigen it recognizes has not been identified. There are no base qualities to consult, and no much larger clone falls within one base. Thawed PBMCs were FACS-sorted into unstimulated Tregs (CD4+CD25+CD127-), CD4+ non-Tregs (CD4+CD25-), CD4 cells and CD8 cells. Healthy control blood was obtained either as purchased buffy coats or from healthy volunteers. Healthy control blood was processed to PBMCs with a Ficoll density gradient and then cryopreserved, whereas patient PBMCs were collected both before and after transplant. The rearranged segments are TRBV11-3 and TRBJ2-5; the D gene could be either TRBD1 or TRBD2, each agreeing at 6 bases. The TCR originated in a human donor in good health. Sequenced input: CD4+ T cells from blood. The CDR3 region: CASSPGGGRGETQYF. DNA sequence: TGTGCCAGCAGCCCAGGAGGGGGAAGGGGAGAGACCCAGTACTTC.